What follows is one T cell receptor beta chain and its context. The entry originates in a study of blood T cell repertoires in COVID-19. Study-wide background: The United States, Italy and Spain supplied acute and convalescent COVID-19 samples. T cells, B-cell-depleted T cells, or PBMCs supplied cDNA or gDNA.

The J segment lost 6 bases and the V segment lost 5 bases, leaving 14 bases of the junction unmatched. The CDR3 sequence is 16 residues long. Germline assignment: CDR1 SGHTA and CDR2 FQGNSA. In the original workflow: Amplified reference gene primers provided the basis for estimating nucleated cell counts. Measured with immunoSEQ multiplex PCR; TCRdb has only the in-frame clones, and not every one. Clone size and V and J calls were adopted from that table, with D and trimming inferred from the DNA. The table includes approximately 340,000 clones, 80% to 90% detected once. This TCR came from a man aged 25-40 years with active or convalescent COVID-19. The chain employs TRBV7-2 and TRBJ2-3; 7 bases are shared with TRBD2. Sequences were obtained from peripheral blood. The CDR3 sequence is CASSIMSLAVEDTQYF. CDR3 nucleotide sequence: TGTGCCAGCAGCATTATGAGCCTAGCGGTGGAGGATACGCAGTATTTT.